One T cell receptor (beta chain) is described in this entry. The protocol was immunoSEQ multiplex PCR, while the TCRdb copy is restricted to in-frame clones and leaves out a portion. The sample records 75,000 or so clones, more than 75% being singletons. The data were taken from a study of blood T cell repertoires in COVID-19. Study details: Sites across the United States, Italy and Spain contributed samples from acute and convalescent COVID-19.

The CDR3 runs to 15 residues. J lost 5 bases, V lost 3 bases, and 5 bases had no gene match. Germline V CDR1 and CDR2: DFQATT, SNEGSKA (reference sequence). The receptor comes from a man aged 55 to 70 with acute or convalescent COVID-19. The rearrangement joins TRBV20-1 to TRBJ2-5; 14 positions agree with TRBD2. The sample consisted of peripheral blood. Here the CDR3 DNA reads TGCAGTGCTAGTCCGGGACTAGCGGGAGCGGAGACCCAGTACTTC. Translated, it gives CSASPGLAGAETQYF.